These T cell receptor beta chains were read from a single sample in a study of T cells in Graves' hyperthyroidism and ophthalmopathy. TCRdb re-called the multiplex PCR reads with MiXCR, one entry per CDR3 protein. The table includes a few hundred thousand distinct CDR3 sequences, approximately 15% detected once. The material sequenced was blood. The source of these receptors is a woman aged 25 to 39 with Graves' hyperthyroidism. CDR3s include the opening cysteine and the closing phenylalanine or tryptophan. The D gene is left open where the match is weak. The size of a clone is reported for some rows only, either as once, few or many, or as a class for expanded clones.

v_gene: TRBV6-2/TRBV6-3; j_gene: TRBJ2-7; abundance: many; d_gene: TRBD2; CDR3nt: TGTGCCTCGAACCCCGGGACTAGCGTCTTCTCGGACGAGCAGTACTTC; CDR3aa: CASNPGTSVFSDEQYF
v_gene: TRBV20-1; j_gene: TRBJ2-1; abundance: -; d_gene: TRBD2; CDR3nt: TGCAGTGCCCCTACGGGAGGGGTTACCAATGAGCAGTTCTTC; CDR3aa: CSAPTGGVTNEQFF
v_gene: TRBV12-3/TRBV12-4; j_gene: TRBJ1-1; abundance: many; d_gene: -; CDR3nt: TGTGCCAGCAGTCTCTATTCTGCTGCGGAAGCTTTCTTT; CDR3aa: CASSLYSAAEAFF
v_gene: TRBV12-3/TRBV12-4; j_gene: TRBJ1-1; abundance: many; d_gene: TRBD1; CDR3nt: TGTGCCAGCAGTCGGACAGGGATGGGCACCACTGAAGCTTTCTTT; CDR3aa: CASSRTGMGTTEAFF
v_gene: TRBV12-5; j_gene: TRBJ2-5; abundance: few; d_gene: TRBD2; CDR3nt: TGTGCTAGTGGTTCGGGACTAGCGGTACAAGAGACCCAGTACTTC; CDR3aa: CASGSGLAVQETQYF
v_gene: TRBV4-3; j_gene: TRBJ2-1; abundance: -; d_gene: -; CDR3nt: TGCGCCAGCAGCCATCCACAGGGTCCTAGCTCCTACAATGAGCAGTTCTTC; CDR3aa: CASSHPQGPSSYNEQFF
v_gene: TRBV5-1; j_gene: TRBJ1-3; abundance: -; d_gene: -; CDR3nt: TGTGCCAGCAGCTCCGTAGAGTCACAGGAGATAAACACCATATATTTT; CDR3aa: CASSSVESQEINTIYF
v_gene: TRBV6-5; j_gene: TRBJ2-5; abundance: -; d_gene: -; CDR3nt: TGTGCCAGCAGTTACCGAGGGCATTCTTACCAAGAGACCCAGTACTTC; CDR3aa: CASSYRGHSYQETQYF
v_gene: TRBV6-1; j_gene: TRBJ2-5; abundance: few; d_gene: -; CDR3nt: TGTGCCAGCACCCATGCCGGGGCCACCCAGTACTTC; CDR3aa: CASTHAGATQYF
v_gene: TRBV2; j_gene: TRBJ1-1; abundance: many; d_gene: -; CDR3nt: TGTGCCAGCAGAGAGGTCAAAACTGAAGCTTTCTTT; CDR3aa: CASREVKTEAFF
v_gene: TRBV20-1; j_gene: TRBJ1-2; abundance: -; d_gene: -; CDR3nt: TGCAGTGCTAGAGATATGGGCGGCACTAACTATGGCTACACCTTC; CDR3aa: CSARDMGGTNYGYTF
v_gene: TRBV10-3; j_gene: TRBJ2-7; abundance: few; d_gene: TRBD2; CDR3nt: TGTGCCATCTGTGAGTCGCCGCGGGAGGGCTCCTACGAGCAGTACTTC; CDR3aa: CAICESPREGSYEQYF
v_gene: TRBV9; j_gene: TRBJ1-1; abundance: many; d_gene: TRBD1; CDR3nt: TGTGCCAGCAGCGCGCAGGCCACAGGGGTGGGGAACACTGAAGCTTTCTTT; CDR3aa: CASSAQATGVGNTEAFF
v_gene: TRBV4-1; j_gene: TRBJ1-4; abundance: few; d_gene: -; CDR3nt: TGCGCCAGCAGCCAAGATTGGGGGGACGGGAATGAAAAACTGTTTTTT; CDR3aa: CASSQDWGDGNEKLFF
v_gene: TRBV2; j_gene: TRBJ1-5; abundance: many; d_gene: TRBD1; CDR3nt: TGTGCCAGCAGGGATAACAGGGGCCCTCAGCCCCAGCATTTT; CDR3aa: CASRDNRGPQPQHF
v_gene: TRBV27; j_gene: TRBJ2-7; abundance: -; d_gene: TRBD2; CDR3nt: TGTGCCAGCAGTTCCGGGACTAGGACGCCCTACGAGCAGTACTTC; CDR3aa: CASSSGTRTPYEQYF
v_gene: TRBV4-1; j_gene: TRBJ2-7; abundance: -; d_gene: TRBD1; CDR3nt: TGCGCCAGCAGCCCCAACCCAGACAGGGGCCCCTACGAGCAGTACTTC; CDR3aa: CASSPNPDRGPYEQYF
v_gene: TRBV12-3/TRBV12-4; j_gene: TRBJ2-3; abundance: many; d_gene: TRBD2; CDR3nt: TGTGCCAGCAGCGAACTAGCGGGAGGGTCAGATACGCAGTATTTT; CDR3aa: CASSELAGGSDTQYF
v_gene: TRBV11-2; j_gene: TRBJ2-2; abundance: many; d_gene: -; CDR3nt: TGTGCCAGCAGCTTAGTAGCCGGCACCGGGGAGCTGTTTTTT; CDR3aa: CASSLVAGTGELFF
v_gene: TRBV3-1; j_gene: TRBJ2-7; abundance: many; d_gene: -; CDR3nt: TGTGCCAGCAGCCAAGATAGCGGCGATCCTTACGAGCAGTACTTC; CDR3aa: CASSQDSGDPYEQYF
v_gene: TRBV5-1; j_gene: TRBJ1-1; abundance: many; d_gene: TRBD1; CDR3nt: TGCGCCAGCAGCTTGTATCCACAGGGGTTGGCTGAAGCTTTCTTT; CDR3aa: CASSLYPQGLAEAFF
v_gene: TRBV5-1; j_gene: TRBJ2-7; abundance: many; d_gene: -; CDR3nt: TGCGCCAGCAGCTTGGTAGTTAGCGACGAGCAGTACTTC; CDR3aa: CASSLVVSDEQYF
v_gene: TRBV10-3; j_gene: TRBJ2-7; abundance: many; d_gene: TRBD1; CDR3nt: TGTGCCATCACCTCCGGGACAGGATACGAGCAGTACTTC; CDR3aa: CAITSGTGYEQYF
v_gene: TRBV7-7; j_gene: TRBJ2-1; abundance: -; d_gene: TRBD1; CDR3nt: TGTGCTAGCAGCGAAAACAGGGGGTCCTACAATGAGCAGTTCTTC; CDR3aa: CASSENRGSYNEQFF
v_gene: TRBV11-2; j_gene: TRBJ2-1; abundance: many; d_gene: -; CDR3nt: TGTGCCAGCAGCTTAGTGGGCCAAGATAGGGGTGAGCAGTTCTTC; CDR3aa: CASSLVGQDRGEQFF
v_gene: TRBV6-1; j_gene: TRBJ2-7; abundance: few; d_gene: -; CDR3nt: TGTGCCAGCAGTCTGGACGAGGGTCACGAGCAGTACTTC; CDR3aa: CASSLDEGHEQYF
v_gene: TRBV2; j_gene: TRBJ2-7; abundance: many; d_gene: -; CDR3nt: TGTGCCAGCAGTGAGTTGGGACGAGGGGAGCCCTACGAGCAGTACTTC; CDR3aa: CASSELGRGEPYEQYF
v_gene: TRBV6-2/TRBV6-3; j_gene: TRBJ2-3; abundance: -; d_gene: -; CDR3nt: TGTGCCAGCAGTTCCCGGGTAGCGGACTCCACAGATACGCAGTATTTT; CDR3aa: CASSSRVADSTDTQYF
v_gene: TRBV20-1; j_gene: TRBJ2-7; abundance: many; d_gene: TRBD2; CDR3nt: TGCAGTGCGCACACAGGACTAGCGGGAGGGCTGCTGGGCTACGAGCAGTACTTC; CDR3aa: CSAHTGLAGGLLGYEQYF
v_gene: TRBV7-9; j_gene: TRBJ1-5; abundance: -; d_gene: TRBD1; CDR3nt: TGTGCCAGCAGCTCAGGACAGGGGGGAGGAAATCAGCCCCAGCATTTT; CDR3aa: CASSSGQGGGNQPQHF
v_gene: TRBV28; j_gene: TRBJ2-6; abundance: many; d_gene: -; CDR3nt: TGTGCCAGCAGTTTATCCGCCGTCGGTGGGGCCAACGTCCTGACTTTC; CDR3aa: CASSLSAVGGANVLTF
v_gene: TRBV20-1; j_gene: TRBJ2-1; abundance: many; d_gene: TRBD1; CDR3nt: TGCAGTGCTAACGACAGGGGACATGAGCAGTTCTTC; CDR3aa: CSANDRGHEQFF
v_gene: TRBV28; j_gene: TRBJ2-7; abundance: few; d_gene: TRBD2; CDR3nt: TGTGCCAGCACACTAGCGGGAACAATGTACGAGCAGTACTTC; CDR3aa: CASTLAGTMYEQYF
v_gene: TRBV20-1; j_gene: TRBJ1-5; abundance: few; d_gene: TRBD1; CDR3nt: TGCAGTGCTAGGGGATTGGGACAGGGGAAATCGGATCAGCCCCAGCATTTT; CDR3aa: CSARGLGQGKSDQPQHF
v_gene: TRBV20-1; j_gene: TRBJ2-7; abundance: many; d_gene: -; CDR3nt: TGCAGTGCTAGTGACTTCTCCTACGAGCAGTACTTC; CDR3aa: CSASDFSYEQYF
v_gene: TRBV5-8; j_gene: TRBJ1-2; abundance: few; d_gene: -; CDR3nt: TGTGCCAGCAGCTTGAATGGTTACGATGGCTACACCTTC; CDR3aa: CASSLNGYDGYTF
v_gene: TRBV10-3; j_gene: TRBJ1-1; abundance: many; d_gene: TRBD1; CDR3nt: TGTGCCATCAGTGAATACAGGGGGACTGAAGCTTTCTTT; CDR3aa: CAISEYRGTEAFF
v_gene: TRBV18; j_gene: TRBJ2-1; abundance: many; d_gene: TRBD2; CDR3nt: TGTGCCAGCTCCCGTGGACTAGCGGACACCAATGAGCAGTTCTTC; CDR3aa: CASSRGLADTNEQFF
v_gene: TRBV6-2/TRBV6-3; j_gene: TRBJ1-1; abundance: -; d_gene: TRBD1; CDR3nt: TGTGCCAGCAGTGCCGGACAGGGGAACGGGCGAACTGAAGCTTTCTTT; CDR3aa: CASSAGQGNGRTEAFF
v_gene: TRBV6-1; j_gene: TRBJ2-1; abundance: few; d_gene: -; CDR3nt: TGTGCCAGCAGTTACTCCGGAACTTACAATGAGCAGTTCTTC; CDR3aa: CASSYSGTYNEQFF
v_gene: TRBV12-3/TRBV12-4; j_gene: TRBJ1-2; abundance: -; d_gene: -; CDR3nt: TGTGCCAGCAGTTCCCAAAGGGCGGGGGGCTACACCTTC; CDR3aa: CASSSQRAGGYTF
v_gene: TRBV7-8; j_gene: TRBJ2-3; abundance: many; d_gene: -; CDR3nt: TGTGCCAGCAGCTCTTCAGTGGCGCGTTCGACTAGCACAGATACGCAGTATTTT; CDR3aa: CASSSSVARSTSTDTQYF
v_gene: TRBV12-3/TRBV12-4; j_gene: TRBJ1-5; abundance: few; d_gene: TRBD1; CDR3nt: TGTGCCAGCAGTGTCACAGGGGGAGGCAATCAGCCCCAGCATTTT; CDR3aa: CASSVTGGGNQPQHF
v_gene: TRBV7-8; j_gene: TRBJ2-1; abundance: many; d_gene: TRBD2; CDR3nt: TGTGCCAGCAGCTTAGTCGCGGTAGCGGGAGCCGGATTGGGGCAGTTCTTC; CDR3aa: CASSLVAVAGAGLGQFF
v_gene: TRBV6-1; j_gene: TRBJ2-1; abundance: -; d_gene: -; CDR3nt: TGTGCCAGCAGTGAAGCATGGGACAATGAGCAGCTCTTC; CDR3aa: CASSEAWDNEQLF
v_gene: TRBV6-1; j_gene: TRBJ2-5; abundance: -; d_gene: TRBD2; CDR3nt: TGTGCCAGCAGTGCCGCTAGCGGGACCCTCGGGTACTTC; CDR3aa: CASSAASGTLGYF
v_gene: TRBV6-5; j_gene: TRBJ2-7; abundance: many; d_gene: -; CDR3nt: TGTGCCAGCAGTTACTACAGGGCGGCCTACGAGCAGTACTTC; CDR3aa: CASSYYRAAYEQYF
v_gene: TRBV12-3/TRBV12-4; j_gene: TRBJ1-4; abundance: many; d_gene: TRBD1; CDR3nt: TGTGCCAGCAGTTTCGGACAGGGGGATGAAAAACTGTTTTTT; CDR3aa: CASSFGQGDEKLFF
v_gene: TRBV15; j_gene: TRBJ1-2; abundance: many; d_gene: -; CDR3nt: TGTGCCACCAGCAGAGATCCGGGGGCGCCAGATGGCTACACCTTC; CDR3aa: CATSRDPGAPDGYTF
v_gene: TRBV28; j_gene: TRBJ2-7; abundance: -; d_gene: TRBD2; CDR3nt: TGTGCCAGCAGTTCGACTAGCGGGAGCGAGCAGTACTTC; CDR3aa: CASSSTSGSEQYF
v_gene: TRBV2; j_gene: TRBJ2-7; abundance: many; d_gene: -; CDR3nt: TGTGCCAGCAGTGAAGGGGGGGGCCTTTTTTACGAGCAGTACTTC; CDR3aa: CASSEGGGLFYEQYF